This T cell receptor beta chain was identified in a study of blood T cell repertoires in COVID-19. CDR3 length: 13 residues. The ends lost 4 bases at V and 10 bases at J; junction bases unmatched: 6. Germline V gene data show CDR1 as WNHNN and CDR2 as SYGVQD (reference sequence). Assay: immunoSEQ multiplex PCR; the TCRdb copy retains only in-frame clones and omits some. The sample comprises 200,000 to 300,000 clones, around 87% of which are singletons, and over 5% rests with the top ten. The sample consisted of peripheral blood. This receptor was taken from a woman in her sixties with COVID-19, enrolled during active disease. The V gene is TRBV10-1, the J gene TRBJ2-4; the match to TRBD2 covers 8 bases. The CDR3 spells CASSGSLAGIQYF. CDR3 bases: TGCGCCAGCAGTGGCAGTCTAGCGGGTATTCAGTACTTC.